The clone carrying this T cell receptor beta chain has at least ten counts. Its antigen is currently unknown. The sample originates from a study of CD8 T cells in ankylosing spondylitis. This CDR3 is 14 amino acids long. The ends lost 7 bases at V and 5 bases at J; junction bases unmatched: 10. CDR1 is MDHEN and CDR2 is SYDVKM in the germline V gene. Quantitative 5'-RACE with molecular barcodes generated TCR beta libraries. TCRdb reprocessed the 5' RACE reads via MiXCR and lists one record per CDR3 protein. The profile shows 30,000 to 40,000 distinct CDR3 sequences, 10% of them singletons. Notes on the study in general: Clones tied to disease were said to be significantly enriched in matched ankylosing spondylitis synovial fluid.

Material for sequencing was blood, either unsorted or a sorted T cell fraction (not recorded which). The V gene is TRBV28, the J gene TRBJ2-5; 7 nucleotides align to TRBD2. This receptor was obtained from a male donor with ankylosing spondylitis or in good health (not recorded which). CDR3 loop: CASTDTGGWETQYF. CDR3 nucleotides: TGTGCCAGCACCGACACCGGGGGGTGGGAGACCCAGTACTTC. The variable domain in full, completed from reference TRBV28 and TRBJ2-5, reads DVKVTQSSRYLVKRTGEKVFLECVQDMDHENMFWYRQDPGLGLRLIYFSYDVKMKEKGDIPEGYSVSREKKERFSLILESASTNQTSMYLCASTDTGGWETQYFGPGTRLLVL.